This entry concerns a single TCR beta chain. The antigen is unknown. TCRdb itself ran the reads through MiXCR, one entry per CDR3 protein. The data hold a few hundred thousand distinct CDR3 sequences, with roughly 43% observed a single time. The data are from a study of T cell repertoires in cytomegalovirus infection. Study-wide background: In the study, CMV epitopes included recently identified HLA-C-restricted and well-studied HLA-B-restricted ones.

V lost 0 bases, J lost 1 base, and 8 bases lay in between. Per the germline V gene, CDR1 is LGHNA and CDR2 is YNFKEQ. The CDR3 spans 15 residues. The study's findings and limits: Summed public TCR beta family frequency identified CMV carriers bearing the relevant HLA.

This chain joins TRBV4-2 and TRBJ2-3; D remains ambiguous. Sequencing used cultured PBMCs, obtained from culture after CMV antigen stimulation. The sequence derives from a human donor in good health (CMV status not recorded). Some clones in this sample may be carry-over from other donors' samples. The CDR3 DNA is TGTGCCAGCAGCCAAGAGGCAGGACGCACAGATACGCAGTATTTT. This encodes CASSQEAGRTDTQYF.